This T cell receptor beta chain came from a study of blood T cell repertoires in COVID-19. The wider study: Some COVID-19 samples were acute and others convalescent; all came from the United States, Italy and Spain.

Authors' data handling: Reference gene primers were amplified, and this amplification served to estimate nucleated cell counts. Some clones are missing from TCRdb's copy, which holds only in-frame ones; the method was immunoSEQ multiplex PCR. V and J calls and clone size follow that table, whereas D and trimming were derived from the DNA. The table shows over 30,000 clones, with approximately 86% occurring only once. The germline V gene encodes CDR1 SSHAT and CDR2 FNYEAQ (reference sequence). The CDR3 contains 15 residues. V was pared by 5 bases and J by 3 bases, with 16 bases between. This chain joins TRBV7-7 and TRBJ2-5; TRBD1 is a possible D gene (7 bases). The receptor's source is a woman aged 80 or over with active or convalescent COVID-19. The sample comprised peripheral blood. The DNA for the CDR3 is TGTGCCAGCAGCCGACTCCAGGGGGGTAAAGAGACCCAGTACTTC. Protein product: CASSRLQGGKETQYF.